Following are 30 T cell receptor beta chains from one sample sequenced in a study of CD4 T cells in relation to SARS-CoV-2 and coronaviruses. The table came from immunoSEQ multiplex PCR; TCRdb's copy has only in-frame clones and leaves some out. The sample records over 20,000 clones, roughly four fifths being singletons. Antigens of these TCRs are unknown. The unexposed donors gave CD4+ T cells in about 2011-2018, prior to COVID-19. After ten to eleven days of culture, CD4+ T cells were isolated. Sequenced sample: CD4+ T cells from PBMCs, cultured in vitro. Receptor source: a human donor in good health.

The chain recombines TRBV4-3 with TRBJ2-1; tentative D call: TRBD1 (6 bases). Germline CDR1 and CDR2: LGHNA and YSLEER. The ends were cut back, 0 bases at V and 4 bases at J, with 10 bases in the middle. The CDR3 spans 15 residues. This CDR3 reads CASSQDTGTYNEQFF. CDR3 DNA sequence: TGCGCCAGCAGCCAAGATACAGGGACATACAATGAGCAGTTCTTC.

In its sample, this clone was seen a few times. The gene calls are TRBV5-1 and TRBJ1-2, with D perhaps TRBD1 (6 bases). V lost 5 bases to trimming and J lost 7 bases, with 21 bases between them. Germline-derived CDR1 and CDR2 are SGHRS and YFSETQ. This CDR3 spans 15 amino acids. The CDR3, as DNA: TGCGCCAGCAGTGTTGGGGGAGCCACAGGGATTGGCTACACCTTC. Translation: CASSVGGATGIGYTF.

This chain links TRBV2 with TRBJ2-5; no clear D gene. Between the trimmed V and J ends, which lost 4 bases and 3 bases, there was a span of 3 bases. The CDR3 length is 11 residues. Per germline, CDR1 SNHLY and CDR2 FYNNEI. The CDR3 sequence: CASSVEETQYF. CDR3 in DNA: TGTGCCAGCAGTGTCGAAGAGACCCAGTACTTC.

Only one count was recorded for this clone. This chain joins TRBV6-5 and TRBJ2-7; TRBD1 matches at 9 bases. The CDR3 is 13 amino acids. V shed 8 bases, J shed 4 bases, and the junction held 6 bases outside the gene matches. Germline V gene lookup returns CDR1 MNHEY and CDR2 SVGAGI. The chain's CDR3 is CASAGTGSYEQYF. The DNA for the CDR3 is TGTGCCAGCGCCGGGACAGGGTCTTACGAGCAGTACTTC.

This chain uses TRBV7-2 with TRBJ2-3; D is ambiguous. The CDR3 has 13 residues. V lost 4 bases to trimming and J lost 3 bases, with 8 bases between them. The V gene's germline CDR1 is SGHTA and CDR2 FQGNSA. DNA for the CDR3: TGTGCCAGCAGCTCTGGGGTTACAGATACGCAGTATTTT. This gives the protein CASSSGVTDTQYF. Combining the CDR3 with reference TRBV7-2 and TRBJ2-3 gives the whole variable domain GAGVSQSPSNKVTEKGKDVELRCDPISGHTALYWYRQSLGQGLEFLIYFQGNSAPDKSGLPSDRFSAERTGGSVSTLTIQRTQQEDSAVYLCASSSGVTDTQYFGPGTRLTVL.

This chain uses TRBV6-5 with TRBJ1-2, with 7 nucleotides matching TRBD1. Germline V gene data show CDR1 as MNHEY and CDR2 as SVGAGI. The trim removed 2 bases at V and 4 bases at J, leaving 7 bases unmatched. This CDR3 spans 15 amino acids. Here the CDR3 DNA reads TGTGCCAGCAGTTACACAGGGGATGTCGGCTATGGCTACACCTTC. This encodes CASSYTGDVGYGYTF.

Here the CDR3 DNA reads TGTGCCAGCTTAATCACGGGATCTGGAAACACCATATATTTT. Protein sequence: CASLITGSGNTIYF. V gene TRBV7-9 combines with J gene TRBJ1-3; D is unclear. The CDR3 loop spans 14 amino acids. From germline, CDR1 is SEHNR and CDR2 FQNEAQ (reference sequence). V was trimmed by 8 bases and J by 1 base, leaving 12 bases between them.

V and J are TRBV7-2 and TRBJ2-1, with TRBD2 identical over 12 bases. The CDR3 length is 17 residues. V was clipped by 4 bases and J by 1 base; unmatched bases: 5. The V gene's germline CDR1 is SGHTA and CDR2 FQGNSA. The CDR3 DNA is TGTGCCAGCAGCTCGACTAGCGGGAGCGGGTCCTACAATGAGCAGTTCTTC. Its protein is CASSSTSGSGSYNEQFF.

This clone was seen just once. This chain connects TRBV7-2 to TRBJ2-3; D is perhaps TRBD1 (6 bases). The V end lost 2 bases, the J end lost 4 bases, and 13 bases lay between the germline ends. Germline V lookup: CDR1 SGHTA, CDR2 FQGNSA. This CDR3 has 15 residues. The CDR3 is CASSLRVRGADTQYF. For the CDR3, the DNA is TGTGCCAGCAGCTTAAGGGTCAGGGGTGCAGATACGCAGTATTTT. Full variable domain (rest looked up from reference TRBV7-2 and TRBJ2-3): GAGVSQSPSNKVTEKGKDVELRCDPISGHTALYWYRQSLGQGLEFLIYFQGNSAPDKSGLPSDRFSAERTGGSVSTLTIQRTQQEDSAVYLCASSLRVRGADTQYFGPGTRLTVL.

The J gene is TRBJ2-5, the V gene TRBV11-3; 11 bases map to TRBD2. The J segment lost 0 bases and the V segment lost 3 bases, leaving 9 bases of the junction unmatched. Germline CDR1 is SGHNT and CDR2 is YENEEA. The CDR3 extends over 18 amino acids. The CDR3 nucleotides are TGTGCCAGCAGCTTGGGGGCTAGCGGGGGGCCGTACCAAGAGACCCAGTACTTC. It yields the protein CASSLGASGGPYQETQYF.

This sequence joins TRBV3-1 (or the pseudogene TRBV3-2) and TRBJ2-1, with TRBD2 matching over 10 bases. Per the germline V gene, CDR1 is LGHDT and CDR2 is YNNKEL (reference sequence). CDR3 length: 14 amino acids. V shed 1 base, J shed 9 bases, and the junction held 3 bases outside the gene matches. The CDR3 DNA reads TGTGCCAGCAGCCAAGGTAGCGGGGGGTTTGAGCAGTTCTTC. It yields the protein CASSQGSGGFEQFF.

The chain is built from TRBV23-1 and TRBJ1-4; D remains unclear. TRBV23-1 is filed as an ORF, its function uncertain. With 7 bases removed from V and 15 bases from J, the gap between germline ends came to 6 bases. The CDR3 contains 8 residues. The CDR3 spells CASKVMFF. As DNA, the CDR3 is TGCGCCAGCAAGGTGATGTTTTTT.

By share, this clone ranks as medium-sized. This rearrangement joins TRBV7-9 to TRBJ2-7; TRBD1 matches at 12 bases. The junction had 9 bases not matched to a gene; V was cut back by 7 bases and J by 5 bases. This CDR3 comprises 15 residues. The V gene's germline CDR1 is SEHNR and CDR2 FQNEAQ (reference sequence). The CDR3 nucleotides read TGTGCCAGCACCCCCCCGGGACAGGGGGCACACGAGCAGTACTTC. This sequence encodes CASTPPGQGAHEQYF.

DNA of the CDR3: TGTGCCAGCACCCGTTGGGGACGTGATAATTCACCCCTCCACTTT. Protein: CASTRWGRDNSPLHF. The rearrangement joins TRBV7-2 to TRBJ1-6; D may be TRBD1 (5 bases). V was pared by 7 bases and J by 5 bases, with 15 bases between. The CDR3 spans 15 residues. Germline CDR1 reads SGHTA; CDR2 reads FQGNSA.

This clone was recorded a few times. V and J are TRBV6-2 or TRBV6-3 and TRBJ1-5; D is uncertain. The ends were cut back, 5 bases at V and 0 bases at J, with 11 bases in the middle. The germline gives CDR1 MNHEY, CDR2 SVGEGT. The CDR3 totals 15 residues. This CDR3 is CASSLHSNSNQPQHF. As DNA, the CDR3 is TGTGCCAGCAGTCTTCACAGCAATAGCAATCAGCCCCAGCATTTT.

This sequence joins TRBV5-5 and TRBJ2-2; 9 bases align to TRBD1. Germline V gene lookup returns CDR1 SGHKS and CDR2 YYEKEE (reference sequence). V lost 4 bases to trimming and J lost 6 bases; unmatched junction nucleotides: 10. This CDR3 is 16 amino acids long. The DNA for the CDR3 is TGTGCCAGCAGCCCCCCCGGGACAGGGTGGGCCGGGGAGCTGTTTTTT. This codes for CASSPPGTGWAGELFF.

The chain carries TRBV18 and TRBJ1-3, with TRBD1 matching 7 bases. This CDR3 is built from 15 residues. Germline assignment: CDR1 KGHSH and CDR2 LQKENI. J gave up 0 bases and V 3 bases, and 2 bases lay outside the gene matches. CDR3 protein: CASSPGQSSGNTIYF. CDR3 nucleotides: TGTGCCAGCTCACCGGGACAGAGCTCTGGAAACACCATATATTTT. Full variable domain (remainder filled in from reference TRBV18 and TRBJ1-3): NAGVMQNPRHLVRRRGQEARLRCSPMKGHSHVYWYRQLPEEGLKFMVYLQKENIIDESGMPKERFSAEFPKEGPSILRIQQVVRGDSAAYFCASSPGQSSGNTIYFGEGSWLTVV.

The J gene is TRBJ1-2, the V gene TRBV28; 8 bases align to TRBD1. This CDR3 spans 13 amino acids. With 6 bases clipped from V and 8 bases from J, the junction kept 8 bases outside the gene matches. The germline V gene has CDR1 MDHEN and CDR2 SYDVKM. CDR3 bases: TGTGCCAGCAGCCCAGGACAGGGATACGGCTACACCTTC. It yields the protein CASSPGQGYGYTF.

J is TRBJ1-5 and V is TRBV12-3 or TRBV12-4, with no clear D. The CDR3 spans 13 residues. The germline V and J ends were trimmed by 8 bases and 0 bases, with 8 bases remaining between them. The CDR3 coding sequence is TGTGCCAGCGGATACATTAGCAATCAGCCCCAGCATTTT. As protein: CASGYISNQPQHF.

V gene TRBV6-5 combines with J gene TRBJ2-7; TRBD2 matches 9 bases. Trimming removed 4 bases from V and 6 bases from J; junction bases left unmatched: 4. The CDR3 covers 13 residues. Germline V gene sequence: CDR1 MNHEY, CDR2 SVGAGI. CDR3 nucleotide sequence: TGTGCCAGCAGTTCCGGGACTAGCAGCGAGCAGTACTTC. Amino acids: CASSSGTSSEQYF.

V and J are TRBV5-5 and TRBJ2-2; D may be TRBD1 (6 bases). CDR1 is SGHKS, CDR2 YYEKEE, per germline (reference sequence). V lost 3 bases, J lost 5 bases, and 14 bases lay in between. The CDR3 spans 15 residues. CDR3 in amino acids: CASSWWFRGTGELFF. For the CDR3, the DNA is TGTGCCAGCAGCTGGTGGTTCAGGGGAACCGGGGAGCTGTTTTTT.

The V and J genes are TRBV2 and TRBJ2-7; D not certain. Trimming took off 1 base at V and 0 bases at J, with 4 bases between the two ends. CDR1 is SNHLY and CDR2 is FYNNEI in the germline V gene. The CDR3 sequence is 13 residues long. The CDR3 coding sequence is TGTGCCAGCAGTGAAGGAAACTCCTACGAGCAGTACTTC. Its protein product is CASSEGNSYEQYF.

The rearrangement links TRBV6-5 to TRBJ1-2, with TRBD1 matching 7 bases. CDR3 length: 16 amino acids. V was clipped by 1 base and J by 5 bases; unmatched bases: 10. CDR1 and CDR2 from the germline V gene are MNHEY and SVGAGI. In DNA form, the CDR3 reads TGTGCCAGCAGTTACTTTTCAGGGGGGATTTCTTATGGCTACACCTTC. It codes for CASSYFSGGISYGYTF.

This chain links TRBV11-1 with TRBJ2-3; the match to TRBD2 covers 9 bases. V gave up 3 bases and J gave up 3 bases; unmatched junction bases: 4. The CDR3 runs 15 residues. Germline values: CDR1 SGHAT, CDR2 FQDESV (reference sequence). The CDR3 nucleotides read TGTGCCAGCAGCTTTTTGCTAGCGGGAACAGATACGCAGTATTTT. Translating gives CASSFLLAGTDTQYF.

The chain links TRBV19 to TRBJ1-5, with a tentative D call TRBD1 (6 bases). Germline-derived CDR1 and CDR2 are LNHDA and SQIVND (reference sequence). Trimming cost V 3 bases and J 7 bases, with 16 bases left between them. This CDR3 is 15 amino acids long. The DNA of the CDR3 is TGTGCCAGTAGTATTAGTACGGTGAGGGGGCAGCCCCAGCATTTT. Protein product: CASSISTVRGQPQHF.

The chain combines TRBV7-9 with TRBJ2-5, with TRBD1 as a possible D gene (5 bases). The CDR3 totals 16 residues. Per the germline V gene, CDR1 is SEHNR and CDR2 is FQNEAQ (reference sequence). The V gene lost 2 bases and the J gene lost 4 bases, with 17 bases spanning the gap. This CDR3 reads CASSLTGARTLETQYF. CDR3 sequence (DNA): TGTGCCAGCAGCTTAACTGGGGCAAGGACCTTAGAGACCCAGTACTTC.

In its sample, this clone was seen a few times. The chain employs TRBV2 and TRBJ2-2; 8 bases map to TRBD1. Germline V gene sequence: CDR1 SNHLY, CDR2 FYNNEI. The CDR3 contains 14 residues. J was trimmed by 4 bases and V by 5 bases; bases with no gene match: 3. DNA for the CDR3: TGTGCCAGCAGTTACACAGGGGGCACCGGGGAGCTGTTTTTT. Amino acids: CASSYTGGTGELFF.

CDR3 protein: CASSFDALRTDTQYF. The CDR3 DNA reads as TGCGCCAGCAGCTTTGACGCCCTTCGTACAGATACGCAGTATTTT. The J gene is TRBJ2-3, the V gene TRBV5-1; D remains ambiguous. Trimming left V 2 bases short and J 3 bases short, with 13 bases between. The V gene's germline CDR1 is SGHRS and CDR2 YFSETQ. The CDR3 runs 15 residues.

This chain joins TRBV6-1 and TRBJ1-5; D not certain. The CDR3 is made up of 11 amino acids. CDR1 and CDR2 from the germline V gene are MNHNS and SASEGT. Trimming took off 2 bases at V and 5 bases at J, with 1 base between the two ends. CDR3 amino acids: CASSEYQPQHF. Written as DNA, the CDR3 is TGTGCCAGCAGTGAATATCAGCCCCAGCATTTT.

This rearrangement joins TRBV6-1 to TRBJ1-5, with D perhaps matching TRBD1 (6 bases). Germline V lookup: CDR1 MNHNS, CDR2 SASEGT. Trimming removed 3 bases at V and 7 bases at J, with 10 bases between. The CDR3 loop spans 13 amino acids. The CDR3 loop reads CASSEGAGQPQHF. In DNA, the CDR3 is TGTGCCAGCAGTGAGGGGGCTGGGCAGCCCCAGCATTTT.